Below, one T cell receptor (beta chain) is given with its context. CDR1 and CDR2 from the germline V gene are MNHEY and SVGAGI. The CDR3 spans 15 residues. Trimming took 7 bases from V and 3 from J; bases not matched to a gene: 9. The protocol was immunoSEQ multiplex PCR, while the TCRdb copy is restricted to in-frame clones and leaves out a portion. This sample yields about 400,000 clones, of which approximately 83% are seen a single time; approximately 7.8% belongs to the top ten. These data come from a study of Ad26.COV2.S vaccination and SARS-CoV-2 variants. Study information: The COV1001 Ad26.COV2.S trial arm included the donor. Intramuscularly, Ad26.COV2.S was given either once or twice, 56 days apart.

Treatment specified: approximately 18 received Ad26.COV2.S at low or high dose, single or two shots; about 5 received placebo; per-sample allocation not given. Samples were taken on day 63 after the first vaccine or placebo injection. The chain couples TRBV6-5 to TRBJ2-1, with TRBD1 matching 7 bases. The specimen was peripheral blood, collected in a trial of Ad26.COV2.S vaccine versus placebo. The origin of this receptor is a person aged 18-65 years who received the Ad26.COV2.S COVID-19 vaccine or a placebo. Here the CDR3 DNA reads TGTGCCAGCAAATTCGACAGGGCCTTCTACAATGAGCAGTTCTTC. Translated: CASKFDRAFYNEQFF.